One and the same sample provided the 16 T cell receptor beta chains below, sequenced in a study of T cells in Graves' hyperthyroidism and ophthalmopathy. Amplified regions were TCR beta CDR3 sequences from RNA transcripts. First-round RT-PCR with HTBI primers amplified the TCR CDR3 region. TCRdb itself ran the multiplex PCR reads through MiXCR, one entry per CDR3 protein. The profile shows about half a million distinct CDR3 sequences, about 16% of them singletons. The sequenced sample consisted of blood. Receptors originate from a woman aged 25 to 39 with Graves' ophthalmopathy.

The chain carries TRBV7-8 and TRBJ2-7; 9 nucleotides line up with TRBD1. Trimming cost V 5 bases and J 6 bases; bases outside gene matches: 11. Germline loops: CDR1 SGHVS, CDR2 FQNEAQ. The CDR3 has 15 residues. DNA for the CDR3: TGTGCCAGCAGCGTTACAGGGGGCCGGTCCCGCGAGCAGTACTTC. Protein sequence: CASSVTGGRSREQYF.

This clonotype was detected many times. The rearrangement uses TRBV10-3 and TRBJ2-2; D may be TRBD1 (5 bases). The CDR3 spans 14 residues. CDR1 is ENHRY, CDR2 SYGVKD, per germline. With 6 bases removed from V and 0 bases from J, the gap between germline ends came to 8 bases. CDR3 loop: CAIRDSPNTGELFF. CDR3 nucleotide sequence: TGTGCCATCAGAGACAGTCCGAACACCGGGGAGCTGTTTTTT.

This clonotype was seen ten or more times. The rearrangement uses TRBV12-3 or TRBV12-4 and TRBJ2-1; 9 positions agree with TRBD1. The CDR3 extends over 15 amino acids. V dropped 4 bases and J dropped 7; count of bases not matched to a gene: 8. The CDR3 DNA is TGTGCCAGCAGTTCCTGGGACAGGGCCGCGAATGAGCAGTTCTTC. Protein product: CASSSWDRAANEQFF.

There are many counts of this clonotype. This chain joins TRBV5-1 and TRBJ2-7, with 13 bases identical to TRBD2. Trimming at V came to 4 bases and at J to 3 bases, leaving 7 bases not matched to a gene. There are 16 residues in the CDR3. The V gene's germline CDR1 is SGHRS and CDR2 YFSETQ. The CDR3 protein is CASSGGTSGTYYEQYF. The CDR3 coding sequence is TGCGCCAGCAGCGGGGGGACTAGCGGGACCTACTACGAGCAGTACTTC.

In this sample, this clonotype turned up a few times. The genes are TRBV27 and TRBJ2-1; 9 nucleotides agree with TRBD2. The germline V gene encodes CDR1 MNHEY and CDR2 SMNVEV (reference sequence). V shed 4 bases and J 5 bases; nucleotides not matched to a gene: 12. CDR3 length: 17 residues. The CDR3 reads CASSSPGSGSPHNEQFF. In DNA, the CDR3 is TGTGCCAGCAGTTCCCCCGGTAGCGGGAGCCCCCACAATGAGCAGTTCTTC.

This clonotype was found many times. The chain combines TRBV29-1 with TRBJ1-1; possible D gene TRBD1, 5 bases. This CDR3 is 10 amino acids long. Trimming shortened V by 7 bases and J by 8 bases, and 11 bases separated the two germline ends. Looked up from germline, CDR1 is SQVTM and CDR2 is ANQGSEA. DNA for the CDR3: TGCAGCGCCGGGACGGGAGAAGCTTTCTTT. Protein sequence: CSAGTGEAFF.

The rearrangement joins TRBV5-1 to TRBJ2-7; D not certain. From germline, CDR1 is SGHRS and CDR2 YFSETQ. The CDR3 length is 13 residues. V was cut by 3 bases and J by 6 bases, with 13 bases left in between. The CDR3 here is CASSSEVLTEQYF. The CDR3 region has the DNA TGCGCCAGCAGCTCCGAGGTCCTTACCGAGCAGTACTTC.

This clonotype was counted a single time. Since a much larger clone is just one base distant, this may be a read error. This sequence joins TRBV7-8 and TRBJ2-6; D is possibly TRBD1 (6 bases). The germline V gene has CDR1 SGHVS and CDR2 FQNEAQ. This CDR3 is 15 amino acids long. Deletions cut 1 base from V and 2 bases from J, with 6 bases between. The CDR3: CASSLEGAGANVLTF. CDR3 DNA sequence: TGTGCCAGCAGCTTAGAGGGGGCTGGGGCCAACGTCCTGACTTTC.

V usage is TRBV4-2 and J usage is TRBJ1-4, with a possible D match to TRBD1 (5 bases). From germline, CDR1 is LGHNA and CDR2 YNFKEQ. The CDR3 covers 16 residues. Deletions cut 1 base from V and 8 bases from J, with 17 bases between. CDR3 DNA: TGTGCCAGCAGCCAAGTCTCTATCCGGGAGGGGGAAAAACTGTTTTTT. This sequence encodes CASSQVSIREGEKLFF.

The chain combines TRBV7-2 with TRBJ2-2, with TRBD1 matching 10 bases. The CDR3 runs 17 residues. Germline V CDR1 and CDR2: SGHTA, FQGNSA. V was pared by 4 bases and J by 4 bases, with 9 bases of the junction left unmatched. CDR3 coding DNA: TGTGCCAGCAGCTATTACGGGACAGGGGTTGCCACCGGGGAGCTGTTTTTT. This gives the protein CASSYYGTGVATGELFF.

The rearrangement uses TRBV20-1 and TRBJ2-5, with TRBD2 matching 9 bases. Germline V gene sequence: CDR1 DFQATT, CDR2 SNEGSKA (reference sequence). The V segment lost 3 bases and the J segment 0 bases; nucleotides outside the gene matches: 8. CDR3 length: 16 residues. Here the CDR3 reads CSASSTSGKYQETQYF. The CDR3 region has the DNA TGCAGTGCTAGCTCGACTAGCGGAAAGTACCAAGAGACCCAGTACTTC.

This clonotype was seen ten or more times. The V and J genes are TRBV7-3 and TRBJ2-1, with 12 positions matching TRBD2. The length of the CDR3 is 20 residues. CDR1 is SGHTA, CDR2 FQGTGA, per germline. J lost 9 bases, V lost 2 bases, and 20 bases had no gene match. Here the CDR3 reads CASSLLPAVSTSGSIGEQFF. DNA of the CDR3: TGTGCCAGCAGCTTATTACCCGCAGTATCGACTAGCGGGAGCATAGGTGAGCAGTTCTTC.

The table lists this clonotype with many counts. This chain connects TRBV5-1 to TRBJ2-1; 8 nucleotides match TRBD2. Trimming cost V 0 bases and J 5 bases; bases outside gene matches: 10. CDR3 length: 17 residues. CDR1 and CDR2 from the germline V gene are SGHRS and YFSETQ. The CDR3 coding sequence is TGCGCCAGCAGCTTGGGGACTAGCAGCTTATTCCACAATGAGCAGTTCTTC. Protein product: CASSLGTSSLFHNEQFF.

Ten or more counts support this clonotype. The CDR3 bases are TGTGCCAGCACCTTCCTAGGAAACAATGAGCAGTTCTTC. This translates into CASTFLGNNEQFF. The J gene is TRBJ2-1, the V gene TRBV7-9; D not certain. Germline values: CDR1 SEHNR, CDR2 FQNEAQ (reference sequence). The CDR3 loop spans 13 amino acids. Trimming left V 7 bases short and J 5 bases short, with 12 bases between. Full variable domain (outside the CDR3, taken from reference TRBV7-9 and TRBJ2-1): DTGVSQNPRHKITKRGQNVTFRCDPISEHNRLYWYRQTLGQGPEFLTYFQNEAQLEKSRLLSDRFSAERPKGSFSTLEIQRTEQGDSAMYLCASTFLGNNEQFFGPGTRLTVL.

The V call is TRBV7-9, the J call TRBJ1-1, with TRBD1 matching over 8 bases. Germline CDR1 SEHNR, CDR2 FQNEAQ (reference sequence). The CDR3 runs 15 residues. After removal of 4 bases from V and 1 base from J, the junction contained 5 bases not matched to a gene. CDR3 in amino acids: CASSWGTGGNTEAFF. CDR3 bases: TGTGCCAGCAGCTGGGGAACAGGGGGGAACACTGAAGCTTTCTTT.

With regard to this clonotype: A much larger clone differs by one base, so this may be a read error. This chain joins TRBV11-2 and TRBJ1-4; 7 bases agree with TRBD1. V lost 2 bases, J lost 7 bases, and 10 bases stayed unmatched. Germline V gene data show CDR1 as SGHAT and CDR2 as FQNNGV. This CDR3 region has 16 residues. The CDR3 loop reads CASSLYSGTVSEKLFF. The DNA for the CDR3 is TGTGCCAGCAGCTTATATTCCGGGACAGTAAGTGAAAAACTGTTTTTT.